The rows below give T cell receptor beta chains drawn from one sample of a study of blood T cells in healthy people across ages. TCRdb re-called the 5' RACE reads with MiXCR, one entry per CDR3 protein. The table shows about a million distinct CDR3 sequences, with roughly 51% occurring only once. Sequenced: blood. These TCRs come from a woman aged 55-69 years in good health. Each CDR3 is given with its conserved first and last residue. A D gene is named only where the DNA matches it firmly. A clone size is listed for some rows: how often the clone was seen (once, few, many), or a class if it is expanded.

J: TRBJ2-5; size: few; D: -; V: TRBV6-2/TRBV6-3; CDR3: CASSYSRWSETQYF; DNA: TGTGCCAGCAGTTACTCCAGATGGTCGGAGACCCAGTACTTC
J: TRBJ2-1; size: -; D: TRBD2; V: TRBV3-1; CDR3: CASSPLASGRRNEQFF; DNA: TGTGCCAGCAGCCCCCTGGCTAGCGGGAGGAGGAATGAGCAGTTCTTC
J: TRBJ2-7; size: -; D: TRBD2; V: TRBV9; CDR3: CASSVSGNSYERYF; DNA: TGTGCCAGCAGCGTTAGCGGGAACTCCTACGAGCGGTACTTC
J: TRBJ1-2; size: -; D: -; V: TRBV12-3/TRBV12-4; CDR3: CASGYSVTNYGYTF; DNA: TGTGCCAGCGGGTACTCAGTGACTAACTATGGCTACACCTTC
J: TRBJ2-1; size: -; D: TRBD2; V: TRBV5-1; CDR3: CASSLELAPSHNEQFF; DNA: TGCGCCAGCAGCTTGGAACTAGCGCCCTCTCACAATGAGCAGTTCTTC
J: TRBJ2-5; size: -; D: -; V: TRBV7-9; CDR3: CASSEATRVLETQYF; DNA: TGTGCCAGCAGCGAGGCAACCAGGGTATTGGAGACCCAGTACTTC
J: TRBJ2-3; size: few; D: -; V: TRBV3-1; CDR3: CASSQDATGADTQYF; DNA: TGTGCCAGCAGCCAAGATGCGACCGGCGCAGATACGCAGTATTTT
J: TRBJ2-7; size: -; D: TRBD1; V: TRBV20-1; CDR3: CSARSGQGSYEQYF; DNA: TGCAGTGCTAGGTCCGGACAGGGGTCGTACGAGCAGTACTTC
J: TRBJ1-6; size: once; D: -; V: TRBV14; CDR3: CASSFSAQAGPYNSPLHF; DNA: TGTGCCAGCAGCTTCAGCGCACAGGCCGGCCCCTATAATTCACCCCTCCACTTT
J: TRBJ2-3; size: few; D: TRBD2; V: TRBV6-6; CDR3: CASSYWRELGTDTQYF; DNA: TGTGCCAGCAGTTACTGGCGGGAGTTGGGCACAGATACGCAGTATTTT
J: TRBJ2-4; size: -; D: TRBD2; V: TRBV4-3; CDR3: CASSQDLGLAGVAKNIQYF; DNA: TGCGCCAGCAGCCAAGATCTAGGGCTAGCGGGAGTAGCCAAAAACATTCAGTACTTC
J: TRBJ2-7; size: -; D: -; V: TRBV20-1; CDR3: CSALDAYKQYF; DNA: TGCAGTGCTCTCGACGCTTACAAGCAGTACTTC
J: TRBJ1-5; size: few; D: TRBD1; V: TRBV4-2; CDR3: CASSHGDRGVGNQPQHF; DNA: TGTGCCAGCAGCCATGGAGACAGGGGGGTTGGCAATCAGCCCCAGCATTTT
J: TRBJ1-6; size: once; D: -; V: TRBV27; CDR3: CASSSSPEPYNSPLHF; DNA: TGTGCCAGCAGTTCCAGCCCAGAACCCTATAATTCACCCCTCCACTTT
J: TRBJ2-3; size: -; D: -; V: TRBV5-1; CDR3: CASSQAIDSAIPAVDTQYF; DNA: TGCGCCAGCAGCCAGGCCATTGATAGCGCAATCCCTGCGGTGGATACGCAGTATTTT
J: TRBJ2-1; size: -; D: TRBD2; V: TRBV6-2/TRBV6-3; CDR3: CVIGGWGSRDEQFF; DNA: TGTGTCATCGGGGGGTGGGGCTCGAGGGATGAGCAGTTCTTC
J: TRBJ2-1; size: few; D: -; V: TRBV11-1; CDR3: CASRPRDFYNEQFF; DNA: TGTGCCAGCAGACCTCGGGACTTCTACAATGAGCAGTTCTTC
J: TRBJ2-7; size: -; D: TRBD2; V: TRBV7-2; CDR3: CASSLKLAFDEQYF; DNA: TGTGCCAGCAGCTTAAAACTAGCGTTCGACGAGCAGTACTTC
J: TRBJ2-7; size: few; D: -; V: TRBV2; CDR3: CASSGVGAPYSYEQYF; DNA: TGTGCCAGCAGTGGAGTGGGCGCCCCTTATAGCTACGAGCAGTACTTC
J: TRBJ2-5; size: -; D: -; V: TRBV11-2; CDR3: CASSLARGAKKVETQYF; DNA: TGTGCCAGCAGCTTAGCCAGGGGCGCAAAGAAGGTGGAGACCCAGTACTTC
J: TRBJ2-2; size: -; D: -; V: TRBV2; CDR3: CASSEDLMRELNTGELFF; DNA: TGTGCCAGCAGTGAAGATCTTATGCGGGAACTGAACACCGGGGAGCTGTTTTTT
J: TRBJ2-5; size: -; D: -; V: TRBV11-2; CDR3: CASSLQGTRQETQYF; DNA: TGTGCCAGCAGCTTACAGGGGACCCGACAAGAGACCCAGTACTTC